The 15 T cell receptor beta chains in this list originate from one sample, sequenced in a study of T cell responses to AZD1222 COVID-19 vaccine. The table came from immunoSEQ multiplex PCR; TCRdb's copy has only in-frame clones and leaves some out. The sample has roughly 150,000 clones, approximately 85% seen once. This specimen consisted of peripheral blood, obtained on day 0 of AZD1222 vaccination. The receptor source for this set is an adult in good health.

The rearrangement joins TRBV6-5 to TRBJ2-2, with 7 bases matching TRBD2. After removal of 6 bases from V and 4 bases from J, the junction contained 5 bases not matched to a gene. CDR3 length: 14 amino acids. Germline CDR1 and CDR2: MNHEY and SVGAGI. The CDR3 sequence is CASRASGGTGELFF. Here the CDR3 DNA reads TGTGCCAGCAGGGCTAGCGGTGGCACCGGGGAGCTGTTTTTT.

This chain uses TRBV19 with TRBJ2-3; the D is unclear. Looked up from germline, CDR1 is LNHDA and CDR2 is SQIVND (reference sequence). Trimming removed 3 bases from V and 0 bases from J, with 10 bases in between. This CDR3 has 15 residues. The CDR3 region has the DNA TGTGCCAGTAGTATGGCGAGTACTAGCACAGATACGCAGTATTTT. It codes for CASSMASTSTDTQYF.

CDR3: CASRQGRVLMGGTEAFF. The CDR3 DNA follows: TGTGCCAGCAGGCAGGGGCGCGTTCTAATGGGAGGCACTGAAGCTTTCTTT. J is TRBJ1-1 and V is TRBV27; D perhaps matches TRBD1 (6 bases). The V gene's germline CDR1 is MNHEY and CDR2 SMNVEV (reference sequence). The CDR3 sequence is 17 residues long. V lost 6 bases and J lost 4, with 24 bases in between.

The table lists this clone with a few counts. V gene TRBV10-3 combines with J gene TRBJ1-2, with D unresolved. V was shortened by 0 bases and J by 5 bases, with 7 bases between the two germline ends. This CDR3 spans 13 amino acids. From germline, CDR1 is ENHRY and CDR2 SYGVKD. CDR3 loop: CAISESDGYGYTF. The CDR3 bases are TGTGCCATCAGTGAGTCCGACGGGTATGGCTACACCTTC.

The V call is TRBV4-1, the J call TRBJ1-3; D not certain. Trimming took off 1 base at V and 2 bases at J, with 12 bases between the two ends. The CDR3 length is 16 residues. In germline, CDR1 is MGHRA, CDR2 YSYEKL. In DNA, the CDR3 is TGCGCCAGCAGCCAAGTTCCGGGGATCGCTGGAAACACCATATATTTT. Amino acids: CASSQVPGIAGNTIYF.

The chain employs TRBV30 and TRBJ1-6; unclear D gene. CDR3 length: 11 residues. CDR1 and CDR2 from the germline V gene are GTSNPN and SVGIG (reference sequence). V was pared by 4 bases and J by 10 bases, with 8 bases between. CDR3 residues: CAWTQESPLHF. The CDR3 bases are TGTGCCTGGACCCAGGAATCACCCCTCCACTTT.

The CDR3 coding sequence is TGTGCCAGCAGCCTCACTAAGATGGGGGACCTGAACACTGAAGCTTTCTTT. Amino acid sequence: CASSLTKMGDLNTEAFF. V is TRBV14 and J is TRBJ1-1, with D possibly TRBD1 on 5 matching bases. The CDR3 length is 17 residues. Germline assignment: CDR1 SGHDN and CDR2 FVKESK. The V end lost 4 bases, the J end lost 0 bases, and 18 bases lay between the germline ends.

There are a few counts of this clone. V usage is TRBV11-2 and J usage is TRBJ2-1; tentative D call: TRBD1 (6 bases). The CDR3 consists of 14 residues. Trimming left V 5 bases short and J 5 bases short, with 13 bases between. Germline loops: CDR1 SGHAT, CDR2 FQNNGV. The CDR3 is CASSVPGTNNEQFF. CDR3 in DNA: TGTGCCAGCAGCGTACCCGGGACAAACAATGAGCAGTTCTTC.

The chain recombines TRBV10-3 with TRBJ2-7; D might be TRBD2 (6 bases). Germline V gene sequence: CDR1 ENHRY, CDR2 SYGVKD. V was shortened by 11 bases and J by 2 bases, with 13 bases between the two germline ends. The CDR3 spans 12 residues. CDR3 amino acids: CAVGEVAYEQYF. The CDR3 bases are TGTGCCGTGGGGGAGGTTGCCTACGAGCAGTACTTC.

The genes are TRBV12-5 and TRBJ2-5; 7 bases map to TRBD2. Germline V gives CDR1 LGHNT, CDR2 FRNRAP. J gave up 5 bases and V 1 base, and 10 bases lay outside the gene matches. This CDR3 comprises 16 residues. The CDR3 DNA is TGTGCTAGTGGTTTGGCACAAACTAGCGCATCTGAGACCCAGTACTTC. Translation gives CASGLAQTSASETQYF.

This clone was seen just once. The CDR3 nucleotides read TGTGCCAGCAGCTCGATACAGGGGGCGGGCGACACTGAAGCTTTCTTT. As protein: CASSSIQGAGDTEAFF. The V and J genes are TRBV7-2 and TRBJ1-1, with 9 positions matching TRBD1. J gave up 3 bases and V 4 bases, and 9 bases lay outside the gene matches. This CDR3 has 16 residues. Germline CDR1 is SGHTA and CDR2 is FQGNSA.

The chain uses TRBV2 and TRBJ1-2; D is ambiguous. The CDR3 length is 12 residues. V lost 4 bases, J lost 8 bases, and 11 bases lay in between. CDR1 is SNHLY and CDR2 is FYNNEI in the germline V gene. As DNA, the CDR3 is TGTGCCAGCAGTGTATCAGGCCCAGGCTACACCTTC. Residues: CASSVSGPGYTF.

This clone was seen only once. V usage is TRBV3-1 (or the pseudogene TRBV3-2) and J usage is TRBJ2-7; 12 bases line up with TRBD2. Germline CDR1 and CDR2: LGHDT and YNNKEL (reference sequence). With 3 bases clipped from V and 3 bases from J, the junction kept 9 bases outside the gene matches. The CDR3 consists of 17 residues. The CDR3 DNA reads TGTGCCAGCAGCCAGCCTAGCGGGGGGGCCTTTTTCTACGAGCAGTACTTC. It codes for CASSQPSGGAFFYEQYF.

The chain is built from TRBV9 and TRBJ2-5; D gene uncertain. The V end was cut by 0 bases, the J end by 5 bases, with 8 bases between. Germline values: CDR1 SGDLS, CDR2 YYNGEE. This CDR3 has 13 amino acids. This CDR3 is CASSVGPEETQYF. The CDR3 nucleotides read TGTGCCAGCAGCGTAGGACCGGAGGAGACCCAGTACTTC. Complete variable domain (other parts from reference TRBV9 and TRBJ2-5): DSGVTQTPKHLITATGQRVTLRCSPRSGDLSVYWYQQSLDQGLQFLIQYYNGEERAKGNILERFSAQQFPDLHSELNLSSLELGDSALYFCASSVGPEETQYFGPGTRLLVL.

The V call is TRBV4-2, the J call TRBJ2-3; D gene ambiguous. CDR3 length: 14 residues. Trimming shortened V by 1 base and J by 6 bases, and 11 bases separated the two germline ends. Germline values: CDR1 LGHNA, CDR2 YNFKEQ. The CDR3 DNA reads as TGTGCCAGCAGCCAAGTTGTGGGGATGGATACGCAGTATTTT. This gives the protein CASSQVVGMDTQYF.